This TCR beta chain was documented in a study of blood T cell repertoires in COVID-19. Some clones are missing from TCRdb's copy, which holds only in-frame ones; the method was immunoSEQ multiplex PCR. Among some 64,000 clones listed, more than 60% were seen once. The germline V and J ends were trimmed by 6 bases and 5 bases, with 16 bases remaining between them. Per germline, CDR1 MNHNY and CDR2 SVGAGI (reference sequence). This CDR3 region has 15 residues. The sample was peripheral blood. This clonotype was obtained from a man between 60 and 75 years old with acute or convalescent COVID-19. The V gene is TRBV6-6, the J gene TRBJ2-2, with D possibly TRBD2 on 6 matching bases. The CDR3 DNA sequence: TGTGCCAGCAGACGGGACTCAGGGATAACCGGGGAGCTGTTTTTT. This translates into CASRRDSGITGELFF.